This T cell receptor beta chain derives from a study of siplizumab effects on memory and regulatory T cells. The V and J ends lost 2 bases and 6 bases, in that order; junction bases with no gene match: 5. This CDR3 comprises 15 residues. Germline V gives CDR1 SGHKS, CDR2 YYEKEE (reference sequence). General study findings and limits: Sequences that were alloreactive and traceable to unstimulated CD4+ memory cells were significantly reduced by siplizumab. The apparent diversity of naive T cells exceeded that of memory cells, and naive T cells seemed to make a major contribution to the alloresponse. Controls showed an average of approximately 27% Treg-derived mappable alloreactive CD4+ clones, while siplizumab showed about 69%.

Comments on this clone: Its antigen remains unknown.

Around 10^5 TCR templates underwent assay in each sample. The repertoire was sequenced with immunoSEQ multiplex PCR; TCRdb's copy has only in-frame clones and lacks some. The sample includes about 62,000 clones, 79% seen only once; the top ten take about 0.41%. V is TRBV5-5 and J is TRBJ2-3; TRBD2 aligns across 11 bases. This TCR was sampled from a human donor in good health. The sample taken for sequencing was memory CD4+ T cells sorted from blood. CDR3 sequence: CASSFSSGGLDTQYF. The CDR3 nucleotides read TGTGCCAGCAGCTTTTCTAGCGGGGGGCTCGATACGCAGTATTTT.